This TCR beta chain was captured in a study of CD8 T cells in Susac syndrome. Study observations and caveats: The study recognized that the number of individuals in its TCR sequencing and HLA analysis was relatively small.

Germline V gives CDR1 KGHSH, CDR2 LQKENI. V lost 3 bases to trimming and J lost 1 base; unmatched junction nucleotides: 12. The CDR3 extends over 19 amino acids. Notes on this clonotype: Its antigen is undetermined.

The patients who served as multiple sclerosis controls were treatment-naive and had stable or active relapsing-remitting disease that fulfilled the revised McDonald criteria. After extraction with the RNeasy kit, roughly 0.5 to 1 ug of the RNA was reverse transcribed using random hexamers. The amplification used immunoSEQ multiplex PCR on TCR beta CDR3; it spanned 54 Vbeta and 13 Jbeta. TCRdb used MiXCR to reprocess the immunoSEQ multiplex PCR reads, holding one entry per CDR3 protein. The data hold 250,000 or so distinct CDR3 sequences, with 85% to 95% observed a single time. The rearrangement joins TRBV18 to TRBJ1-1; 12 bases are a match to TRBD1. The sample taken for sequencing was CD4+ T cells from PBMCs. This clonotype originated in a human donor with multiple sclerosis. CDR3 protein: CASSPFFGTGGIWNTEAFF. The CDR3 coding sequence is TGTGCCAGCTCACCGTTTTTTGGGACAGGGGGCATTTGGAACACTGAAGCTTTCTTT. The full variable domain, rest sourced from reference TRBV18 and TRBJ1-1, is NAGVMQNPRHLVRRRGQEARLRCSPMKGHSHVYWYRQLPEEGLKFMVYLQKENIIDESGMPKERFSAEFPKEGPSILRIQQVVRGDSAAYFCASSPFFGTGGIWNTEAFFGQGTRLTVV.